The present entry profiles one T cell receptor beta chain with its context. Its antigen remains unidentified. The sample contains more than one DNA sequence encoding this CDR3. This sample was taken from a study of siplizumab effects on memory and regulatory T cells. Notes on the study in general: Under siplizumab, alloreactive sequences traced to unstimulated CD4+ memory cells were significantly reduced. Assignment to unstimulated subsets succeeded for only a minor fraction of the alloreactive clones.

Per individual sample, about 10^5 TCR templates were assayed. Some clones are missing from TCRdb's copy, which holds only in-frame ones; the method was immunoSEQ multiplex PCR. The top ten hold 12% of the sample, which has some 100,000 clones, around 90% seen once. Germline CDR1 and CDR2: SGDLS and YYNGEE. There are 14 residues in the CDR3. Trimming removed 3 bases from V and 1 base from J, with 10 bases in between. The V and J genes are TRBV9 and TRBJ1-1; tentatively, D is TRBD1 (6 bases). Sequencing used non-Treg CD4+ T cells sorted from blood. The TCR was taken from a human donor in good health. This CDR3 is CASSATQGNTEAFF. In DNA, the CDR3 is TGTGCCAGCAGCGCTACACAGGGGAACACTGAAGCTTTCTTT.